This T cell receptor (beta chain) was sequenced for a study of beta chain features in type 1 diabetes. Expressed TCRB transcripts were sequenced because the isolated RNA had all been reverse transcribed beforehand. Assay: immunoSEQ multiplex PCR; the TCRdb copy retains only in-frame clones and omits some. This sample has over 700,000 clones, with roughly a sixth found just once. This sequence was found in a woman aged 18-29 years in good health. The sample was naive CD4+ T cells from blood.

CDR3: CASSLQTGPVDDQYF. The CDR3 bases are TGTGCCAGCAGCTTACAGACAGGACCCGTGGATGATCAGTACTTC. This chain connects TRBV2 to TRBJ2-7; a weak D match, TRBD1 (6 bases). Deletions cut 6 bases from V and 10 bases from J, with 25 bases between. Looked up from germline, CDR1 is SNHLY and CDR2 is FYNNEI. The CDR3 is 15 residues long. The variable domain in full, with the rest retrieved from reference TRBV2 and TRBJ2-7, is EPEVTQTPSHQVTQMGQEVILRCVPISNHLYFYWYRQILGQKVEFLVSFYNNEISEKSEIFDDQFSVERPDGSNFTLKIRSTKLEDSAMYFCASSLQTGPVDDQYFGPGTRLTVT.